These 6 T cell receptor beta chains share one sample of origin, sequenced in a study of cytomegalovirus exposure and HLA in healthy donors. PCR primers comprised 60 Vbeta and 13 Jbeta primers. The assay was immunoSEQ multiplex PCR, and TCRdb's table has in-frame clones only and misses some. The data hold some 190,000 clones, with around four fifths observed a single time. The sample was PBMCs. The receptors derive from a man aged 35 to 55 in good health and CMV-seropositive.

The rearrangement joins TRBV5-1 to TRBJ2-1, with D perhaps matching TRBD1 (6 bases). The CDR3 length is 18 residues. Between the trimmed V and J ends, which lost 0 bases and 2 bases, there was a span of 18 bases. Per germline, CDR1 SGHRS and CDR2 YFSETQ. This chain's CDR3 is CASSLASGHGQTYNEQFF. For the CDR3, the DNA is TGCGCCAGCAGCTTGGCCTCGGGTCATGGACAGACCTACAATGAGCAGTTCTTC.

This chain uses TRBV9 with TRBJ1-5; 7 bases align to TRBD1. CDR1 and CDR2 from the germline V gene are SGDLS and YYNGEE. Trimming removed 0 bases from V and 7 bases from J; junction bases left unmatched: 7. The CDR3 spans 15 residues. This chain's CDR3 is CASSVDARGHQPQHF. The CDR3 nucleotides are TGTGCCAGCAGCGTAGATGCAAGGGGGCACCAGCCCCAGCATTTT.

This sequence joins TRBV7-8 and TRBJ1-2; 8 bases are shared with TRBD1. The ends lost 5 bases at V and 8 bases at J; junction bases unmatched: 16. This CDR3 is built from 16 residues. Germline V gene lookup returns CDR1 SGHVS and CDR2 FQNEAQ. The CDR3 DNA is TGTGCCAGCAGCCTCGACCAGGACAGGGTTTTAAGCGGCTACACCTTC. Its translation: CASSLDQDRVLSGYTF.

The V call is TRBV2, the J call TRBJ2-2; the D gene is possibly TRBD2 (5 bases). The ends were cut back, 1 base at V and 1 base at J, with 7 bases in the middle. Germline values: CDR1 SNHLY, CDR2 FYNNEI. The CDR3 is made up of 15 amino acids. CDR3 residues: CASSEVGGNTGELFF. The CDR3 DNA sequence: TGTGCCAGCAGTGAAGTTGGAGGGAACACCGGGGAGCTGTTTTTT.

The chain recombines TRBV9 with TRBJ1-2, with TRBD1 identical over 7 bases. The CDR3 sequence is 13 residues long. V was pared by 0 bases and J by 11 bases, with 7 bases of the junction left unmatched. Germline CDR1 reads SGDLS; CDR2 reads YYNGEE. The CDR3 spells CASSVGGQGVYTF. The CDR3 DNA reads TGTGCCAGCAGCGTAGGGGGTCAGGGGGTTTACACCTTC.

The chain is built from TRBV30 and TRBJ1-5; D is undetermined. Trimming shortened V by 2 bases and J by 4 bases, and 9 bases separated the two germline ends. This CDR3 is 13 amino acids long. Germline CDR1 GTSNPN, CDR2 SVGIG (reference sequence). The CDR3 sequence: CAWSSQRNQPQHF. The CDR3 nucleotides are TGTGCCTGGAGTAGCCAGCGGAATCAGCCCCAGCATTTT.